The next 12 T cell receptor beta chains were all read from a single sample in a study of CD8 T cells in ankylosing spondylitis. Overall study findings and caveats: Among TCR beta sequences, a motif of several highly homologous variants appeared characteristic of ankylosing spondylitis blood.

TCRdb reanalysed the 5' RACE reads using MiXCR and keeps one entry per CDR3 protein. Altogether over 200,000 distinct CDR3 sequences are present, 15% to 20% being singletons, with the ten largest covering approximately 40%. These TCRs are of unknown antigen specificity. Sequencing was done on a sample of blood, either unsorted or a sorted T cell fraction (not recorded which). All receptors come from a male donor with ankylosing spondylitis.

Here the CDR3 reads CSARDTGGGYTF. The DNA of the CDR3 is TGCAGTGCTAGAGATACAGGGGGAGGCTACACCTTC. The V and J genes are TRBV20-1 and TRBJ1-2; 8 bases fit TRBD1. The germline V gene encodes CDR1 DFQATT and CDR2 SNEGSKA (reference sequence). This CDR3 has 12 residues. J gave up 8 bases and V 0 bases, and 2 bases lay outside the gene matches.

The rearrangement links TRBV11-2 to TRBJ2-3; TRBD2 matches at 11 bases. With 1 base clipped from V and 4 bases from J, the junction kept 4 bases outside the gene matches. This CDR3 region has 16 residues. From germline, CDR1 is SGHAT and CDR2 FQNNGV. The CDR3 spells CASSLAPSGGPDTQYF. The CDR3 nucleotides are TGTGCCAGCAGCTTAGCCCCTAGCGGGGGGCCAGATACGCAGTATTTT.

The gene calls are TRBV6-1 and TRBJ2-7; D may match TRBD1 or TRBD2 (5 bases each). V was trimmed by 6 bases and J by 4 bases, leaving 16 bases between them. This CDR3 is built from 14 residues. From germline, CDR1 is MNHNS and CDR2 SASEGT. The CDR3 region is CASSDWQGAYEQYF. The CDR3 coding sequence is TGTGCCAGCAGCGACTGGCAGGGAGCTTACGAGCAGTACTTC.

The chain's CDR3 is CACGGDRTDTQYF. Written as DNA, the CDR3 is TGTGCCTGCGGGGGGGACCGCACAGATACGCAGTATTTT. V gene TRBV10-3 combines with J gene TRBJ2-3; 9 nucleotides agree with TRBD2. The J segment lost 1 base and the V segment lost 11 bases, leaving 4 bases of the junction unmatched. The CDR3 is 13 residues long. Germline CDR1 reads ENHRY; CDR2 reads SYGVKD.

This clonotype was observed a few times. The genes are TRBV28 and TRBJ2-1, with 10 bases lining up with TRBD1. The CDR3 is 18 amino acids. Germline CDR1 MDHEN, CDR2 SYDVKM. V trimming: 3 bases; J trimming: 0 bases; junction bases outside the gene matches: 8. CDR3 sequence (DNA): TGTGCCAGCAGTTTTCTGGGACAGGGGCGCGGCTCCTACAATGAGCAGTTCTTC. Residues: CASSFLGQGRGSYNEQFF.

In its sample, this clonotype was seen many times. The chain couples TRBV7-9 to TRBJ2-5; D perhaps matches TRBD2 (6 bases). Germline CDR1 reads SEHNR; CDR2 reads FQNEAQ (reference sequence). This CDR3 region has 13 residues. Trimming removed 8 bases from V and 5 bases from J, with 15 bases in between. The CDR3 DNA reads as TGTGCCAGCTGGCGGGAAGCTGGGGAGACCCAGTACTTC. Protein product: CASWREAGETQYF. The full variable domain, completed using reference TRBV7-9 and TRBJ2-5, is DTGVSQNPRHKITKRGQNVTFRCDPISEHNRLYWYRQTLGQGPEFLTYFQNEAQLEKSRLLSDRFSAERPKGSFSTLEIQRTEQGDSAMYLCASWREAGETQYFGPGTRLLVL.

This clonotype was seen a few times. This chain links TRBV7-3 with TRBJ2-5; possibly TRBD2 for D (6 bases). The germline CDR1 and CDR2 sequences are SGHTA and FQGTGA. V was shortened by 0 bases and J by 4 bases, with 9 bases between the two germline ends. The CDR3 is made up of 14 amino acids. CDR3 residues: CASSLTPGGETQYF. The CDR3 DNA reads TGTGCCAGCAGCTTAACGCCCGGGGGAGAGACCCAGTACTTC.

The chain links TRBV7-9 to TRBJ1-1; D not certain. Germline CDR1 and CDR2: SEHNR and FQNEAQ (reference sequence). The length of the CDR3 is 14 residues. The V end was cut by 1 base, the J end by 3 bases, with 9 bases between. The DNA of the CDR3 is TGTGCCAGCAGCTTAGATGGGGTTTACACTGAAGCTTTCTTT. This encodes CASSLDGVYTEAFF.

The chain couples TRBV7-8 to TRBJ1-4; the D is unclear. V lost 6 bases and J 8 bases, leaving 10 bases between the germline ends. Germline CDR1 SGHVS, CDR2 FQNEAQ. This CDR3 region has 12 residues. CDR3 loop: CASSPLGEKLFF. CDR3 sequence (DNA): TGTGCCAGCAGTCCCCTAGGCGAAAAACTGTTTTTT. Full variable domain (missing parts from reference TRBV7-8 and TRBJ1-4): GAGVSQSPRYKVAKRGQDVALRCDPISGHVSLFWYQQALGQGPEFLTYFQNEAQLDKSGLPSDRFFAERPEGSVSTLKIQRTQQEDSAVYLCASSPLGEKLFFGSGTQLSVL.

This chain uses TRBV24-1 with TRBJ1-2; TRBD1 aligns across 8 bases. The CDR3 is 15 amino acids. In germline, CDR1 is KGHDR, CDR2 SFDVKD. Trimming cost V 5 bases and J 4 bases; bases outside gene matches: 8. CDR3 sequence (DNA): TGTGCCACCAGTGGGACCCGGGACAGGTGCTATGGCTACACCTTC. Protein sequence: CATSGTRDRCYGYTF.

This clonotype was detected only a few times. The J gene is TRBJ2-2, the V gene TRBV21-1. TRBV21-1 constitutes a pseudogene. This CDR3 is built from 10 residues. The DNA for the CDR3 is TGTGCCAGCCCCACCGGGGAGCTGTTTTTT. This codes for CASPTGELFF.

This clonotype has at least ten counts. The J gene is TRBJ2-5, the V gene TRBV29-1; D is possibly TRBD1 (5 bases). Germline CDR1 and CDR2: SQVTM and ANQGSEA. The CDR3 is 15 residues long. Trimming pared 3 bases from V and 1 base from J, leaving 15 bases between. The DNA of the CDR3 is TGCAGCGTTGAGTTAGCCGACAGTTTCCAAGAGACCCAGTACTTC. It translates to CSVELADSFQETQYF.